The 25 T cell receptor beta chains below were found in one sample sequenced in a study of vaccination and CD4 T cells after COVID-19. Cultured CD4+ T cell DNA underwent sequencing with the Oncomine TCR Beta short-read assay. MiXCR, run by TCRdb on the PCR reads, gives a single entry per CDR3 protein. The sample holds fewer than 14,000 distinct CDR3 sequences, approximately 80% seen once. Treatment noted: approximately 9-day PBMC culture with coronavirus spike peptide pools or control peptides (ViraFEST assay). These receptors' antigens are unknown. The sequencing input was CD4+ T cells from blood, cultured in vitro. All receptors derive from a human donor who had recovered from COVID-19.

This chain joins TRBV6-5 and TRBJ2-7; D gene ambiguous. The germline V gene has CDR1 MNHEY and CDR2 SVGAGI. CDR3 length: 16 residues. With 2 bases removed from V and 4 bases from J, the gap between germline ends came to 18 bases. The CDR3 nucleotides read TGTGCCAGCAGTTACCCGGACGGCGGTTATCATTACGAGCAGTACTTC. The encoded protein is CASSYPDGGYHYEQYF.

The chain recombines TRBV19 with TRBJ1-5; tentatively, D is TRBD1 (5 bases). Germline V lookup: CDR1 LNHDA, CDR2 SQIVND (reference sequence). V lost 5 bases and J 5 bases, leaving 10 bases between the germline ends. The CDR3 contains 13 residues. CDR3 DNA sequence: TGTGCCAGTAGTTGGGGGGGGGATCAGCCCCAGCATTTT. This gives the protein CASSWGGDQPQHF. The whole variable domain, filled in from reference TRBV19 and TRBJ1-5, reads DGGITQSPKYLFRKEGQNVTLSCEQNLNHDAMYWYRQDPGQGLRLIYYSQIVNDFQKGDIAEGYSVSREKKESFPLTVTSAQKNPTAFYLCASSWGGDQPQHFGDGTRLSIL.

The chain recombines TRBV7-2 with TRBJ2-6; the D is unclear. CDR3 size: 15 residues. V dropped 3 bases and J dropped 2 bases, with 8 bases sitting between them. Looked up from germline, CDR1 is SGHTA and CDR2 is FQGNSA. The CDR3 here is CASSFMAAGANVLTF. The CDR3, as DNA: TGTGCCAGCAGCTTTATGGCAGCTGGGGCCAACGTCCTGACTTTC.

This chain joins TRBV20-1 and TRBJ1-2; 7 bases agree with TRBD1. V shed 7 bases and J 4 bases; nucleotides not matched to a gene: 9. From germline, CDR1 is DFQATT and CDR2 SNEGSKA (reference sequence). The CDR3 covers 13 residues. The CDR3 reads CSVSDRAFYGYTF. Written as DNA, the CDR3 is TGCAGTGTCTCCGACAGGGCTTTCTATGGCTACACCTTC.

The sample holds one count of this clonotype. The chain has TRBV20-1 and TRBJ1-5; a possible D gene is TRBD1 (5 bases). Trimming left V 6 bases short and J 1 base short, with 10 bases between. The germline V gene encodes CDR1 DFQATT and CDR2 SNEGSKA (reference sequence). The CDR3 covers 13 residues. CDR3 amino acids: CSAPRGSNQPQHF. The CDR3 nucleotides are TGCAGTGCGCCCCGGGGCAGCAATCAGCCCCAGCATTTT.

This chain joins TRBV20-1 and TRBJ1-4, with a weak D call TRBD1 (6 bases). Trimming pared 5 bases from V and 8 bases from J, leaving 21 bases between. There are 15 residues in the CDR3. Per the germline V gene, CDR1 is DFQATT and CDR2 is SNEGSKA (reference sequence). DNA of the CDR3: TGCAGTGCTCGTCCCCGGGGACAACTGGGGGAAAAACTGTTTTTT. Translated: CSARPRGQLGEKLFF.

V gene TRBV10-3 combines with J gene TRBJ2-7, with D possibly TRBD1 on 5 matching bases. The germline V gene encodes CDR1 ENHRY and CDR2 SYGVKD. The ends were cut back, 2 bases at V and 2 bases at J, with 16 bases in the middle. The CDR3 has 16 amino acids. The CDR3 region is CAISEPWTPSAYEQYF. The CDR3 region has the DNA TGTGCCATCAGTGAGCCCTGGACACCTTCTGCCTACGAGCAGTACTTC.

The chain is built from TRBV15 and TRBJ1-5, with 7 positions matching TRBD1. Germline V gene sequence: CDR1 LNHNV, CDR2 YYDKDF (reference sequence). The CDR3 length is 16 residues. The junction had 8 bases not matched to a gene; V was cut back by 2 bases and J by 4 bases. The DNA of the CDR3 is TGTGCCACCAGCAGATGGCCGGGACAGTTAAATCAGCCCCAGCATTTT. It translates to CATSRWPGQLNQPQHF.

For the CDR3, the DNA is TGTGCCAGCAGCCCACTAGCGGGAGGGCAAGATACGCAGTATTTT. Translation: CASSPLAGGQDTQYF. The chain links TRBV27 to TRBJ2-3; 13 bases align to TRBD2. From germline, CDR1 is MNHEY and CDR2 SMNVEV (reference sequence). This CDR3 region has 15 residues. The V gene end was trimmed by 6 bases and the J gene end by 5 bases; junction bases not matched to a gene: 5.

The DNA for the CDR3 is TGCAGTGCTATGACCGTCGGCAGGGGCAATTCACCCCTCCACTTT. Residues: CSAMTVGRGNSPLHF. The rearrangement uses TRBV20-1 and TRBJ1-6, with D possibly matching TRBD1 (6 bases). Germline values: CDR1 DFQATT, CDR2 SNEGSKA (reference sequence). The CDR3 runs to 15 residues. Trimming removed 4 bases from V and 7 bases from J, with 17 bases in between.

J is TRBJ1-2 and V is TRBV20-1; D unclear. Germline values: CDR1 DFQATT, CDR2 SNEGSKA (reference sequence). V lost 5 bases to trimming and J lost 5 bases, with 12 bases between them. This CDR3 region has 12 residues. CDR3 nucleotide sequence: TGCAGTGCTCCCGAACGTAATTATGGCTACACCTTC. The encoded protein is CSAPERNYGYTF.

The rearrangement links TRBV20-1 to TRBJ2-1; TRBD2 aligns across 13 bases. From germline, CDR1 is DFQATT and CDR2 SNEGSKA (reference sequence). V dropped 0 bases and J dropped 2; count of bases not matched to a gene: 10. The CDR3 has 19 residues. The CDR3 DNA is TGCAGTGCTAGAGATCGTACTAGCGGGAGGGGTCGGACCTACAATGAGCAGTTCTTC. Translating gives CSARDRTSGRGRTYNEQFF.

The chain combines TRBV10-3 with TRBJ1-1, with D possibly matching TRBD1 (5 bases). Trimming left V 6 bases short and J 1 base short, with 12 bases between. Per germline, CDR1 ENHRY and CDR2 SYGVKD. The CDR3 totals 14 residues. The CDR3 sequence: CAISRDGKNTEAFF. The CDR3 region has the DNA TGTGCCATCAGCCGGGACGGAAAGAACACTGAAGCTTTCTTT.

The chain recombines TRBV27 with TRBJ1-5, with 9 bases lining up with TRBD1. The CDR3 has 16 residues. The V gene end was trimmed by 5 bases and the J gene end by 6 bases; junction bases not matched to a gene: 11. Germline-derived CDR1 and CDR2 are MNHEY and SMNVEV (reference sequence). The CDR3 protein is CASSTGTGRSIQPQHF. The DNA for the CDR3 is TGTGCCAGCAGTACGGGGACAGGGCGAAGTATTCAGCCCCAGCATTTT.

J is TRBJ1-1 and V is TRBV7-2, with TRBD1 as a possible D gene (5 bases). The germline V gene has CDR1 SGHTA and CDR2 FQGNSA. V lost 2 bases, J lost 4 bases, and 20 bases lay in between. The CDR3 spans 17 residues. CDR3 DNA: TGTGCCAGCAGCTTATATATATCCGACCAGGGAGTCACTGAAGCTTTCTTT. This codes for CASSLYISDQGVTEAFF.

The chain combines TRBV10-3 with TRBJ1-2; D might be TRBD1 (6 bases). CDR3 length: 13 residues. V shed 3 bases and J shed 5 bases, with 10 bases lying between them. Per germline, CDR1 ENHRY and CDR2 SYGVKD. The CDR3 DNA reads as TGTGCCATCAGTGAAGACAGGAAATATGGCTACACCTTC. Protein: CAISEDRKYGYTF.

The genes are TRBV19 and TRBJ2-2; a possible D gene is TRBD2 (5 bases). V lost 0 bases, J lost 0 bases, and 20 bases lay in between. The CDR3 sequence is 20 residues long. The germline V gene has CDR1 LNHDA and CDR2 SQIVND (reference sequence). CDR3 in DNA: TGTGCCAGTAGTATAGATCTCAGACTACTAGAGTATACGAACACCGGGGAGCTGTTTTTT. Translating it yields CASSIDLRLLEYTNTGELFF. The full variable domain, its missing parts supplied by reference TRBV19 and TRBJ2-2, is DGGITQSPKYLFRKEGQNVTLSCEQNLNHDAMYWYRQDPGQGLRLIYYSQIVNDFQKGDIAEGYSVSREKKESFPLTVTSAQKNPTAFYLCASSIDLRLLEYTNTGELFFGEGSRLTVL.

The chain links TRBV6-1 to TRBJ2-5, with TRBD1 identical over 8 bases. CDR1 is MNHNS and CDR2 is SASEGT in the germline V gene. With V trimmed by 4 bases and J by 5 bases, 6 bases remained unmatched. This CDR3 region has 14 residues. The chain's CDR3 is CASSGDRGRETQYF. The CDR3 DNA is TGTGCCAGCAGTGGAGACAGGGGAAGGGAGACCCAGTACTTC.

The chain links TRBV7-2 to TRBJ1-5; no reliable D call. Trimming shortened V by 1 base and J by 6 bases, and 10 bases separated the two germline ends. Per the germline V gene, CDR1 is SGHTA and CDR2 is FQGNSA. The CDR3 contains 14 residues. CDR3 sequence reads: CASSLDSLSQPQHF. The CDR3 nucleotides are TGTGCCAGCAGCTTAGACAGTCTAAGTCAGCCCCAGCATTTT.

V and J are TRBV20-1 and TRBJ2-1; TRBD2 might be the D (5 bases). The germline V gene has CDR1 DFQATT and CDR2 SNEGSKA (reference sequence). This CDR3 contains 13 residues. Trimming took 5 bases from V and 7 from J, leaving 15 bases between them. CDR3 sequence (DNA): TGCAGTGCTGAGATAAAACTAGTGAATGAGCAGTTCTTC. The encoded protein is CSAEIKLVNEQFF.

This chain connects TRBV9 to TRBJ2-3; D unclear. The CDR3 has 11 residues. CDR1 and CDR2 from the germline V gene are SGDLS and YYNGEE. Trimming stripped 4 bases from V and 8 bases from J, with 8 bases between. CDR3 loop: CASSLDSTQYF. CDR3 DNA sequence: TGTGCCAGCAGCCTAGACTCTACGCAGTATTTT.

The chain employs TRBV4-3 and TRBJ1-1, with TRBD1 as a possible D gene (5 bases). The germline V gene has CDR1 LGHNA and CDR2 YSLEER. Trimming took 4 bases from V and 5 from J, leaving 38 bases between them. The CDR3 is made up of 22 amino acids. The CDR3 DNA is TGCGCCAGCAGCCCAAACCTTGGGTGGTACCGACAGCTCAATCCTGAGGGTACTGAAGCTTTCTTT. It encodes CASSPNLGWYRQLNPEGTEAFF.

CDR3 amino acids: CASSRPGQAVYGYTF. The CDR3 coding sequence is TGTGCCAGCAGTAGACCGGGACAGGCTGTCTATGGCTACACCTTC. This chain joins TRBV28 and TRBJ1-2, with TRBD1 matching over 8 bases. Germline V CDR1 and CDR2: MDHEN, SYDVKM. V trimming: 5 bases; J trimming: 4 bases; junction bases outside the gene matches: 9. This CDR3 comprises 15 residues.

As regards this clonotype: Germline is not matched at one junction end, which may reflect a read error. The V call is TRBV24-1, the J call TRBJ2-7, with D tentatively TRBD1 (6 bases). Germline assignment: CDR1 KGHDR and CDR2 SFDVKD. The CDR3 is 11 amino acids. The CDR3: CATSDHRQVLF. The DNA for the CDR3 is TGTGCCACCAGTGACCACAGACAGGTCCTCTTC.

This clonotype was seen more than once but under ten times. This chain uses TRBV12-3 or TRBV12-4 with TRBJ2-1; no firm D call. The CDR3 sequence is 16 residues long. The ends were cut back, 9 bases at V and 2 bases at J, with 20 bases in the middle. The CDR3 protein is CARTSYQPGPYNEQFF. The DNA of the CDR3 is TGTGCCAGAACTTCTTACCAGCCCGGCCCCTACAATGAGCAGTTCTTC.